The entry below gives a single TCR beta chain sequence along with its context. What it binds is not known. This specimen belongs to a study of graft-versus-host responses after intestinal transplantation. Data came from immunoSEQ multiplex PCR; TCRdb stores just in-frame clones and leaves some out. The profile covers roughly 97,000 clones, with about 90% appearing a single time and approximately 0.88% taken by the ten largest. The sample here was unstimulated CD4+ T cells sorted from spleen or lymph node cells, taken before intestinal transplant. The TCR sequence derives from a human donor who received an intestinal transplant.

The CDR3 reads CASSLPGGSGANVLTF. As DNA, the CDR3 is TGTGCCAGCAGCTTACCGGGGGGCTCTGGGGCCAACGTCCTGACTTTC. The J gene is TRBJ2-6, the V gene TRBV7-9, with 7 bases fitting TRBD2. V shed 2 bases, J shed 0 bases, and the junction held 1 base outside the gene matches. The CDR3 loop spans 16 amino acids. The V gene's germline CDR1 is SEHNR and CDR2 FQNEAQ (reference sequence).